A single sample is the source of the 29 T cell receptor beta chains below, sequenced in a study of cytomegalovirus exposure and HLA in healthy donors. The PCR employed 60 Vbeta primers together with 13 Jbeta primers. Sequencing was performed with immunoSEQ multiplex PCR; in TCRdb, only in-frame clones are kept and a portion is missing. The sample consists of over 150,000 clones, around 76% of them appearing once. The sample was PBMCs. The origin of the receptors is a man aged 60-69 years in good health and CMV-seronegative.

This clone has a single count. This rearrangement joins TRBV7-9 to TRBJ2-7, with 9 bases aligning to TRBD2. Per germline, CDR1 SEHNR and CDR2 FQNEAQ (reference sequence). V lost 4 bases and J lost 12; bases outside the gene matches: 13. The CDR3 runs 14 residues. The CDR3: CASSSLAGQRLMYF. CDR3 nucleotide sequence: TGTGCCAGCAGCTCCCTAGCGGGACAAAGATTGATGTACTTC.

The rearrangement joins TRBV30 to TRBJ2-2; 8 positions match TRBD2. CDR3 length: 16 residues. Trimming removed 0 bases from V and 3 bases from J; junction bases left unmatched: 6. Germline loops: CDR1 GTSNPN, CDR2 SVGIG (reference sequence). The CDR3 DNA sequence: TGTGCCTGGAGTGTACGCGGGGGGCAGGACACCGGGGAGCTGTTTTTT. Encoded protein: CAWSVRGGQDTGELFF.

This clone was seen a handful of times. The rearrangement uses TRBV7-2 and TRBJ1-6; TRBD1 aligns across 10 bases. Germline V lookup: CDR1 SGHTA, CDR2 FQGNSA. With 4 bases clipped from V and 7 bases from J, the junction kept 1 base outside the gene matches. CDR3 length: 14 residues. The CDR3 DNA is TGTGCCAGCAGCTCGGACAGGGGGAATTCACCCCTCCACTTT. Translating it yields CASSSDRGNSPLHF.

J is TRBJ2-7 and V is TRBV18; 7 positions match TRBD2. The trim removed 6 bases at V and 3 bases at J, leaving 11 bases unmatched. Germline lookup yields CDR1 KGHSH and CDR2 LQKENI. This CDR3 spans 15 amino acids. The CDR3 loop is CASSPREGSVYEQYF. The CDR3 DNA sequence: TGTGCCAGCTCGCCTAGGGAGGGGAGCGTCTACGAGCAGTACTTC.

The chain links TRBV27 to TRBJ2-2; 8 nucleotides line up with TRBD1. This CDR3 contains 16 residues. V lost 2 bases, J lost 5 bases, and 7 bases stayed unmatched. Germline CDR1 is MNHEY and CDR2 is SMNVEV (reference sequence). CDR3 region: CASSLRPGGRTGELFF. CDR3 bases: TGTGCCAGCAGTTTACGCCCAGGGGGCCGAACCGGGGAGCTGTTTTTT.

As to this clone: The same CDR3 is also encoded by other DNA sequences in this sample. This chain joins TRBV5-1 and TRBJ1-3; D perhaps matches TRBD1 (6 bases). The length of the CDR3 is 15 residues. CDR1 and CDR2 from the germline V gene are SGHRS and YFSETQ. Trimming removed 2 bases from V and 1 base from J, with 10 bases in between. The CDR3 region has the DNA TGCGCCAGCAGCTTAGCAGGGGATTCTGGAAACACCATATATTTT. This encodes CASSLAGDSGNTIYF.

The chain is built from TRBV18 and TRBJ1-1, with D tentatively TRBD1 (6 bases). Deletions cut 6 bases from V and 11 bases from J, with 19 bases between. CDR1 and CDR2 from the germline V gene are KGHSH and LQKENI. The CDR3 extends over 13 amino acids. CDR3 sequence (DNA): TGTGCCAGCTCCGCAGGGGAGGGGGAAGTTGCTTTCTTT. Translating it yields CASSAGEGEVAFF.

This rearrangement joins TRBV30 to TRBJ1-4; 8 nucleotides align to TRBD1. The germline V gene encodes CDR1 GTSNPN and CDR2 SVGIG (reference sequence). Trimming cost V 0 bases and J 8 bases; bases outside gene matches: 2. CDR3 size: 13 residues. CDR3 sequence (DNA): TGTGCCTGGAGTGTACGGACAGGGGAAAAACTGTTTTTT. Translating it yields CAWSVRTGEKLFF.

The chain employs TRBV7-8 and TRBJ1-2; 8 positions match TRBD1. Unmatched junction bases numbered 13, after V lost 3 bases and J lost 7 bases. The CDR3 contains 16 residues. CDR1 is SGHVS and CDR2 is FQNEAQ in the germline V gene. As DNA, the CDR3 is TGTGCCAGCAGCTTGGAAAGTTCGACAGGGGTACGTGGCTACACCTTC. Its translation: CASSLESSTGVRGYTF.

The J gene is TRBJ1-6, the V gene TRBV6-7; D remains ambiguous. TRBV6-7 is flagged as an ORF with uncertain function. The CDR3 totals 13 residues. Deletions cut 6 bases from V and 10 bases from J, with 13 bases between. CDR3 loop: CASRPGSGSPLHF. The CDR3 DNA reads TGTGCCAGCAGGCCGGGGTCGGGCTCACCCCTCCACTTT.

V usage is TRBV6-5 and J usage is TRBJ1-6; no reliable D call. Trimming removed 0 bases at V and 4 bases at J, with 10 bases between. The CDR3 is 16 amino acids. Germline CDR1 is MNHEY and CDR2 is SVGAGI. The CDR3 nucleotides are TGTGCCAGCAGTTACTCGGAGGGTCTTTATAATTCACCCCTCCACTTT. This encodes CASSYSEGLYNSPLHF.

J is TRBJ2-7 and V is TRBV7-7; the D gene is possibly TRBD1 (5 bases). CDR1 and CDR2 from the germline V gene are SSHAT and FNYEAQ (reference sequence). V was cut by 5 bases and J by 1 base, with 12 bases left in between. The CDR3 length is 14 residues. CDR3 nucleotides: TGTGCCAGCAGCCCGACAGTGGGGTCCTACGAGCAGTACTTC. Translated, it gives CASSPTVGSYEQYF.

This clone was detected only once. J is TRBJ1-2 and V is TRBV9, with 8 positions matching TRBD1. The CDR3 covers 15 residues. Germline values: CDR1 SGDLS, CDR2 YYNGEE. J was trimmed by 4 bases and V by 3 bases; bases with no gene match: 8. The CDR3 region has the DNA TGTGCCAGCAGCGGTCAGGGGGCGGGCGGCTATGGCTACACCTTC. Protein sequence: CASSGQGAGGYGYTF.

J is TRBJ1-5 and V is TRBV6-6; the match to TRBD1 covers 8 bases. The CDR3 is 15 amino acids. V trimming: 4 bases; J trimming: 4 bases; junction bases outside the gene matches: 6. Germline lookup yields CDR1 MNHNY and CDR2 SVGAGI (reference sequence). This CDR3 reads CASSFQGAGNQPQHF. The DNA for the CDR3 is TGTGCCAGCAGTTTTCAGGGGGCTGGGAATCAGCCCCAGCATTTT.

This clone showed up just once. CDR3 in DNA: TGTGCCAGCAGCCCCGAGCTTTATTACGAGCAGTACTTC. Protein sequence: CASSPELYYEQYF. The chain recombines TRBV5-5 with TRBJ2-7, with D hard to call. This CDR3 is built from 13 residues. With 4 bases removed from V and 4 bases from J, the gap between germline ends came to 12 bases. Per germline, CDR1 SGHKS and CDR2 YYEKEE (reference sequence).

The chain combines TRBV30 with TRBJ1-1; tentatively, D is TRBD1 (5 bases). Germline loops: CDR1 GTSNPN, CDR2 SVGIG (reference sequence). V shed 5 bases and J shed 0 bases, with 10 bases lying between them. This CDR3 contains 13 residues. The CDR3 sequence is CAWFRQMNTEAFF. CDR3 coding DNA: TGTGCCTGGTTTAGACAGATGAACACTGAAGCTTTCTTT.

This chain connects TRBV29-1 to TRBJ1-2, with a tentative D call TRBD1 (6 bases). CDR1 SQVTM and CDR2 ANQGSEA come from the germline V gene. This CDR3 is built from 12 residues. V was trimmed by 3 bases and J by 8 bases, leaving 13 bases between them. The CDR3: CSVDQGRIGYTF. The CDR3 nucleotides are TGCAGCGTTGATCAGGGGAGAATCGGCTACACCTTC.

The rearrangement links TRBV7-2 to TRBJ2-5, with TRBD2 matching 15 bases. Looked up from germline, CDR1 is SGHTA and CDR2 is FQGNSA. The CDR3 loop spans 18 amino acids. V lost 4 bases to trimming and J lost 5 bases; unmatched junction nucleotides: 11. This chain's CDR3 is CASSSRTGTSGGWETQYF. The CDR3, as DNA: TGTGCCAGCAGCTCGAGGACCGGGACTAGCGGGGGGTGGGAGACCCAGTACTTC.

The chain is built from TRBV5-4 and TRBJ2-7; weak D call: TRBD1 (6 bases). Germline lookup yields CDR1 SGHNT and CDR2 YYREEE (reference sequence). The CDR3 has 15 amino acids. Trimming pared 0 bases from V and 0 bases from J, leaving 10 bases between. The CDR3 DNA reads TGTGCCAGCAGCTTGGGTGGACAGAGCTCCTACGAGCAGTACTTC. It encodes CASSLGGQSSYEQYF.

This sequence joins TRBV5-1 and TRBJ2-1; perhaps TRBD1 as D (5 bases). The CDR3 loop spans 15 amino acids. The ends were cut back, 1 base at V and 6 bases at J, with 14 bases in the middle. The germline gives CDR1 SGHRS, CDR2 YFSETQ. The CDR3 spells CASSLIGVPGNEQFF. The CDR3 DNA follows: TGCGCCAGCAGCTTGATAGGGGTACCGGGCAATGAGCAGTTCTTC.

DNA for the CDR3: TGTGCCAGTAGTCTTCAGGGGGCAGGTAGCAATCAGCCCCAGCATTTT. Protein sequence: CASSLQGAGSNQPQHF. V gene TRBV19 combines with J gene TRBJ1-5; 8 bases line up with TRBD1. Unmatched junction bases numbered 6, after V lost 5 bases and J lost 0 bases. Looked up from germline, CDR1 is LNHDA and CDR2 is SQIVND (reference sequence). The length of the CDR3 is 16 residues.

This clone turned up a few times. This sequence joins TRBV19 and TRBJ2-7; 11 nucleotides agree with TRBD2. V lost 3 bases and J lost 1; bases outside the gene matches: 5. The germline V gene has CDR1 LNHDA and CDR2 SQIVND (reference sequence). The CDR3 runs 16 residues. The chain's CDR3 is CASSIGGTSGSYEQYF. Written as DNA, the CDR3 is TGTGCCAGTAGTATCGGGGGGACTAGCGGATCCTACGAGCAGTACTTC.

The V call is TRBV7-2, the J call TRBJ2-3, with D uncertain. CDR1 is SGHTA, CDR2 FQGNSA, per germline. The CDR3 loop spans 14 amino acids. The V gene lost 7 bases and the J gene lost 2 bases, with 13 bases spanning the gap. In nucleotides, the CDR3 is TGTGCCAGCACCCTGCCTAGAGACACAGATACGCAGTATTTT. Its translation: CASTLPRDTDTQYF. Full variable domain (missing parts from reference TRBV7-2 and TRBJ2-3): GAGVSQSPSNKVTEKGKDVELRCDPISGHTALYWYRQSLGQGLEFLIYFQGNSAPDKSGLPSDRFSAERTGGSVSTLTIQRTQQEDSAVYLCASTLPRDTDTQYFGPGTRLTVL.

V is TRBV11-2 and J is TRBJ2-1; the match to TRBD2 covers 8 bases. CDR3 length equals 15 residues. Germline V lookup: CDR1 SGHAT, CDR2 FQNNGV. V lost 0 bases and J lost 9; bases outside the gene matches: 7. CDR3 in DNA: TGTGCCAGCAGCTTAGATCGGGGGACTAGAAGTGAGCAGTTCTTC. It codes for CASSLDRGTRSEQFF.

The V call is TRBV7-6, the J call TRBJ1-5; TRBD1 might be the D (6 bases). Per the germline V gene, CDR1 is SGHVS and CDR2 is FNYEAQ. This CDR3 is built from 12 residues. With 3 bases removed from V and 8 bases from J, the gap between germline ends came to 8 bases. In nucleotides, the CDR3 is TGTGCCAGCAGCTTCCCAGGGGAGCCCCAGCATTTT. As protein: CASSFPGEPQHF.

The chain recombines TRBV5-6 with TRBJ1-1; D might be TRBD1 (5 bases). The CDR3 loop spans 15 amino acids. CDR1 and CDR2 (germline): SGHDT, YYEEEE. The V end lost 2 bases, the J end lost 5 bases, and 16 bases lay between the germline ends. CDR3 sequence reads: CASSLAGRGRTEAFF. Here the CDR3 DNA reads TGTGCCAGCAGCTTAGCGGGGAGGGGAAGAACTGAAGCTTTCTTT.

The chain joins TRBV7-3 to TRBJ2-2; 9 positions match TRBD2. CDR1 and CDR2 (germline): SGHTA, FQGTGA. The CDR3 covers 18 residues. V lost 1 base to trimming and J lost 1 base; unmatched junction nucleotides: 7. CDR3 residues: CASSLNQRGVLNTGELFF. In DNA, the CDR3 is TGTGCCAGCAGCTTAAACCAGCGGGGGGTCCTGAACACCGGGGAGCTGTTTTTT. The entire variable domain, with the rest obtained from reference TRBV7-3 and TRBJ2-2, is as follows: GAGVSQTPSNKVTEKGKYVELRCDPISGHTALYWYRQSLGQGPEFLIYFQGTGAADDSGLPNDRFFAVRPEGSVSTLKIQRTERGDSAVYLCASSLNQRGVLNTGELFFGEGSRLTVL.

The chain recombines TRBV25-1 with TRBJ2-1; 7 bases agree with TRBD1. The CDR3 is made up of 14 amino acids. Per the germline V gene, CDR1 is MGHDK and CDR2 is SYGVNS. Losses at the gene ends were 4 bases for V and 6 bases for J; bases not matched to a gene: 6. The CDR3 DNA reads TGTGCCAGCAGTGCCCAGGGGGTTCCCAATGAGCAGTTCTTC. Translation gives CASSAQGVPNEQFF.

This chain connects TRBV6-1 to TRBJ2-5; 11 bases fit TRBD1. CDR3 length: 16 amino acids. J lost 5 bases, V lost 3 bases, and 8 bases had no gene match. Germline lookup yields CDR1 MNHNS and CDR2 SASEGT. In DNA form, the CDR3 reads TGTGCCAGCAGTGAGGGTGGGGGACAGGGGGTGGAGACCCAGTACTTC. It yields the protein CASSEGGGQGVETQYF.